This entry concerns a single TCR beta chain. The table came from immunoSEQ multiplex PCR; TCRdb's copy has only in-frame clones and leaves some out. Of some 980,000 clones detected, approximately 80% appear once; the ten largest clones hold about 1.5%. These data are taken from a study of shared clonotypes between healthy human individuals. The TCR was taken from a young man in good health. Material: memory CD4+ T cells sorted from blood. Subset here: CD45RA-negative fraction.

Written as DNA, the CDR3 is TGTGCCAGCAGCCCGCAGGGGGGTTACTACAATGAGCAGTTCTTC. Protein product: CASSPQGGYYNEQFF. The chain joins TRBV9 to TRBJ2-1, with D perhaps TRBD1 (7 bases). The V gene's germline CDR1 is SGDLS and CDR2 YYNGEE. The CDR3 consists of 15 residues. Trimming cost V 4 bases and J 3 bases, with 14 bases left between them.